The 3 T cell receptor beta chains presented below share a single source sample, sequenced in a study of beta chain features in type 1 diabetes. General study results and limits: Shortening that was moderate but significant affected the TCRB CDR3s of Type 1 diabetes patients in all four CD4+ subsets.

Sequenced material consisted of expressed TCRB transcripts (all of the isolated RNA was reverse transcribed). The table came from immunoSEQ multiplex PCR; TCRdb's copy has only in-frame clones and leaves some out. The table has hundreds of thousands of clones, over 13% seen once. These receptors' targets are unknown. Sample: naive CD4+ T cells from blood. These receptors were taken from a man between 18 and 35 years old with type 1 diabetes.

Concerning this clone itself: This sample includes further DNA sequences coding for the same CDR3. In DNA form, the CDR3 reads TGTGCCAGCAGCGTAGCGGGAGTCTCCTACAATGAGCAGTTCTTC. The encoded protein is CASSVAGVSYNEQFF. J is TRBJ2-1 and V is TRBV9; a possible D gene is TRBD2 (6 bases). Trimming shortened V by 0 bases and J by 0 bases, and 7 bases separated the two germline ends. Germline lookup yields CDR1 SGDLS and CDR2 YYNGEE. CDR3 length: 15 amino acids. Drawing the rest from reference TRBV9 and TRBJ2-1, the complete variable domain is DSGVTQTPKHLITATGQRVTLRCSPRSGDLSVYWYQQSLDQGLQFLIQYYNGEERAKGNILERFSAQQFPDLHSELNLSSLELGDSALYFCASSVAGVSYNEQFFGPGTRLTVL.

The V call is TRBV7-2, the J call TRBJ2-4; 7 nucleotides match TRBD1. The CDR3 contains 18 residues. CDR1 and CDR2 (germline): SGHTA, FQGNSA. V shed 4 bases and J 3 bases; nucleotides not matched to a gene: 15. CDR3 sequence (DNA): TGTGCCAGCAGCTACCGACAGGGCGACCCACGAAGCAAAAACATTCAGTACTTC. Encoded protein: CASSYRQGDPRSKNIQYF.

V usage is TRBV30 and J usage is TRBJ2-3; 10 nucleotides line up with TRBD1. J was trimmed by 5 bases and V by 6 bases; bases with no gene match: 8. The CDR3 runs to 14 residues. The germline CDR1 and CDR2 sequences are GTSNPN and SVGIG (reference sequence). The CDR3 reads CACRQGASGDTQYF. The CDR3 DNA is TGTGCCTGCCGACAGGGGGCTAGTGGAGATACGCAGTATTTT.